These T cell receptor beta chains were read from a single sample in a study of shared clonotypes between healthy human individuals. Measured with immunoSEQ multiplex PCR; TCRdb has only the in-frame clones, and not every one. The sample carries around 530,000 clones, around 77% recorded once. Sequences were obtained from PBMCs. The receptors here all came from a woman in her 40s in good health. Some clones in this sample may be carry-over from other donors' samples. The CDR3 runs from the conserved cysteine through the conserved F or W. Each record gives: J gene, V gene, CDR3 protein.

TRBJ2-1,TRBV19,CASSRRQSVFDNEQFF
TRBJ1-1,TRBV20-1,CMPNPYTEAFF
TRBJ2-5,TRBV5-1,CASSVGLPRGETQYF
TRBJ2-7,TRBV30,CAWSVGSGRAPILGDEQYF
TRBJ2-2,TRBV2,CARLDFTGELFF
TRBJ2-7,TRBV28,CASRGQGGYEQYF
TRBJ2-5,TRBV2,CASSGAEAGGETQYF
TRBJ1-1,TRBV6-5,CASSIPGGTEAFF
TRBJ1-2,TRBV28,CASAPGQRYGYTF
TRBJ1-5,TRBV29-1,CSVKDGSNQPQHF
TRBJ2-7,TRBV4-2,CASSQDSQGGSYEQYF
TRBJ2-7,TRBV4-1,CASSQPGQGDEQYF
TRBJ1-2,TRBV9,CASSVGHRGYTF
TRBJ2-1,TRBV11-3,CASSLGAGAYNEQFF
TRBJ2-5,TRBV28,CASSQPGRDPSETQYF
TRBJ2-3,TRBV5-4,CASRPGGQSTDTQYF
TRBJ2-1,TRBV27,CASSPRKQVLQYNEQFF
TRBJ1-5,TRBV19,CASSTLAGMGNQPQHF
TRBJ1-1,TRBV7-3,CASSLSGGASEAFF
TRBJ2-7,TRBV20-1,CSASNYYEQYF
TRBJ2-1,TRBV19,CASTKGPSGYLYNEQFF
TRBJ1-1,TRBV6-5,CASSPTGFTEAFF